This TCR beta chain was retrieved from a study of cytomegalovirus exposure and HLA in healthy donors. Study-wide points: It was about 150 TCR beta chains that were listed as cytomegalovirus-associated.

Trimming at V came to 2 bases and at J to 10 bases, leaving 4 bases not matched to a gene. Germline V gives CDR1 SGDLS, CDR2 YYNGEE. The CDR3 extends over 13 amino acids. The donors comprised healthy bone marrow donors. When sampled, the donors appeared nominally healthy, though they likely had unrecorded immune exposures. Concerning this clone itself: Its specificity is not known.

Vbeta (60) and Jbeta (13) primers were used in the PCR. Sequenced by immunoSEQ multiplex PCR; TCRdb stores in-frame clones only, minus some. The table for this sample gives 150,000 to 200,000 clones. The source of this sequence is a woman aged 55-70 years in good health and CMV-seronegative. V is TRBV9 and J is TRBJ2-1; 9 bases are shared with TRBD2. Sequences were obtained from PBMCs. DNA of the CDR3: TGTGCCAGCAGCGTCAATGCGGGGGGGGAGCAGTTCTTC. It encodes CASSVNAGGEQFF.